This TCR beta chain came from a study of T-cell memory formation after mild COVID-19. Study-level background: TCR clusters showed largely donor specificity. Study conclusions and caveats: CD4/CD8 balance held among clones contracting day 15 to 85, and later expanders leaned CD4+. Among contracting clones, CD4+ were mainly CM/EM and CD8+ enriched in EMRA.

After 5'RACE with constant-segment primers, TCR alpha and TCR beta cDNA libraries carrying sample barcodes and UMIs were obtained. One entry per CDR3 protein, called by TCRdb with MiXCR from the 5' RACE reads. Of around 65,000 distinct CDR3 sequences in the sample, 9.3% were seen once. Germline V lookup: CDR1 SGHVS, CDR2 FQNEAQ. CDR3 length equals 12 residues. Trimming took off 3 bases at V and 2 bases at J, with 4 bases between the two ends. This clonotype appeared a few times. The antigen remains unidentified. The sequencing input was PBMCs or a T cell subset sorted from them (not recorded which). The rearrangement links TRBV7-8 to TRBJ1-1; unclear D gene. The TCR comes from a young man who had mild COVID-19 (a few samples of this study predate the infection). Cell type and time point are not known. The CDR3 is CASSFQNTEAFF. CDR3 DNA sequence: TGTGCCAGCAGCTTCCAAAACACTGAAGCTTTCTTT.